Below, one TCR beta chain is given with its context. What it binds is unknown. The CDR3 covers 16 residues. Looked up from germline, CDR1 is GTSNPN and CDR2 is SVGIG (reference sequence). V shed 0 bases and J shed 6 bases, with 17 bases lying between them. Libraries were prepared by immunoSEQ multiplex PCR; TCRdb keeps only in-frame clonotypes and omits some of them. Here the sample spans some 980,000 clones, less than 85% being singletons. The record originates from a study of shared clonotypes between healthy human individuals. Notes on the study in general: Generation probabilities were higher for clonotypes shared across all four sorted-subset donors than for unshared ones.

The V and J genes are TRBV30 and TRBJ2-2; perhaps TRBD1 as D (6 bases). The sequencing sample was made of memory CD4+ T cells sorted from blood. Subset noted: CD45RA-negative fraction. The sequence was obtained from a man aged 18 to 29 in good health. The CDR3 is CAWSVRRGSWSGELFF. The DNA for the CDR3 is TGTGCCTGGAGTGTACGTAGGGGGTCGTGGTCCGGGGAGCTGTTTTTT.